This TCR beta chain was sequenced in a study of cytomegalovirus exposure and HLA in healthy donors. Study-wide results and caveats: Later analysis associated a missense DCLRE1C variant with TCR beta V- and J-gene trimming. The study put some 150 TCR beta chains on its list as cytomegalovirus-associated. Presence/absence analyses treated sequencing depth as roughly uniform across donors.

Researchers ran the PCR with 60 Vbeta and 13 Jbeta primers. The repertoire was sequenced with immunoSEQ multiplex PCR; TCRdb's copy has only in-frame clones and lacks some. The sample has approximately 240,000 clones; roughly 79% are singletons. Germline V gene lookup returns CDR1 SGHAT and CDR2 FQNNGV. Trimming stripped 1 base from V and 5 bases from J, with 8 bases between. There are 13 residues in the CDR3. As for this clone: Its antigen is as yet unknown.

The source of this sequence is a woman aged 40 to 50 in good health and CMV-seronegative. Sequencing was carried out using PBMCs. This chain links TRBV11-2 with TRBJ1-2; no reliable D call. CDR3 loop: CASSLGRPYGYTF. In nucleotides, the CDR3 is TGTGCCAGCAGCTTAGGGCGGCCTTATGGCTACACCTTC.